This T cell receptor (beta chain) was retrieved from a study of blood T cell repertoires in COVID-19. This CDR3 region has 14 residues. Per germline, CDR1 MGHDK and CDR2 SYGVNS. Germline trimming cut 4 bases from V and 4 bases from J; bases unmatched to any gene: 3. As originally analysed: Reference gene primers were amplified, and this amplification served to estimate nucleated cell counts. Sequenced by immunoSEQ multiplex PCR; TCRdb stores in-frame clones only, minus some. For V, J and clone size, that table is used; D and trimming come from the DNA. The sample consists of hundreds of thousands of clones, more than 70% of them appearing once. Concerning this clone: The same CDR3 also results from other DNA sequences found in this sample.

Living in 24 US areas, the participants were between 18 and 89 years of age. Researchers sorted participants into cohorts using their self-reported clinical history. This TCR derives from a middle-aged man in a cohort exposed to, infected with or recovered from COVID-19 (not recorded which). The specimen was PBMCs or T cells enriched from blood (not recorded which). The chain is built from TRBV25-1 and TRBJ1-4; 7 bases align to TRBD1. This CDR3 reads CASSGQGGNEKLFF. The CDR3 DNA follows: TGTGCCAGCAGTGGTCAGGGGGGTAATGAAAAACTGTTTTTT.